One T cell receptor (beta chain) is described in this entry. Germline V CDR1 and CDR2: SGHTA, FQGTGA. The V gene end was trimmed by 5 bases and the J gene end by 3 bases; junction bases not matched to a gene: 7. CDR3 length: 15 amino acids. This sample is part of a study of CD8+ T cells in alopecia areata. Study at large: Once tofacitinib had been taken for 6 to 18 months, 6 months off drug followed.

Sequencing used cDNA as its template, made by extracting RNA and reverse transcribing it. Clones were sequenced by immunoSEQ multiplex PCR, and TCRdb holds only the in-frame ones, with some missing. This sample has about 180,000 clones, with roughly 65% found just once. The chain carries TRBV7-3 and TRBJ2-1, with TRBD2 matching over 7 bases. This sequence was found in a human donor with alopecia areata. The starting material was CD4+ T cells sorted from blood, obtained at week 0. CDR3 residues: CASSDRLAGYNEQFF. The CDR3 nucleotides are TGTGCCAGCAGCGATCGACTAGCCGGCTACAATGAGCAGTTCTTC.